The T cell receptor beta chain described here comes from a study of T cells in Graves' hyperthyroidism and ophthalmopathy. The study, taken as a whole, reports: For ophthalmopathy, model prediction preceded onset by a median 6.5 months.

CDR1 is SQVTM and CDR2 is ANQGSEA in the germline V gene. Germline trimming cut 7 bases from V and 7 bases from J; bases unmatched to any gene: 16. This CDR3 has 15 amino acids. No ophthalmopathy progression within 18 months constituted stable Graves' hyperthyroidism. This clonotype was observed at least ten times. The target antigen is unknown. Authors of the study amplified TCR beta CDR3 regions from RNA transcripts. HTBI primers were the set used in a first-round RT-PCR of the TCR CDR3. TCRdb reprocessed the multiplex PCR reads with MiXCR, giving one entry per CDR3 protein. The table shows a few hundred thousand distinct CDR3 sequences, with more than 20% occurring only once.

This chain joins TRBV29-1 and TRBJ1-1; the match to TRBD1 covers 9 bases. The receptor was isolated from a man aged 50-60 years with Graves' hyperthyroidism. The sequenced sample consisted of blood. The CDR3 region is CSGKDRGQRSGEAFF. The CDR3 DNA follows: TGCAGCGGGAAGGACAGGGGTCAGAGATCGGGTGAAGCTTTCTTT. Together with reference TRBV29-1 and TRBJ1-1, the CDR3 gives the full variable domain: SAVISQKPSRDICQRGTSLTIQCQVDSQVTMMFWYRQQPGQSLTLIATANQGSEATYESGFVIDKFPISRPNLTFSTLTVSNMSPEDSSIYLCSGKDRGQRSGEAFFGQGTRLTVV.